This T cell receptor (beta chain) came from a study of CD8 T cells in ankylosing spondylitis. This CDR3 has 15 residues. Germline V CDR1 and CDR2: SGHAT, FQNNGV. Trimming stripped 3 bases from V and 2 bases from J, with 12 bases between. TCRdb independently ran MiXCR on the 5' RACE reads; one entry per CDR3 protein. The sample includes 200,000 to 250,000 distinct CDR3 sequences, about 18% of them seen just once. Study-level results: In peripheral blood, disease-linked CD8+ clones occurred at relatively low frequencies. Ankylosing spondylitis blood appeared to carry a characteristic TCR beta motif of seven to nine highly homologous variants.

Notes on this clonotype: Its antigen is as yet unknown.

The chain links TRBV11-2 to TRBJ2-3; D remains ambiguous. The specimen sequenced was blood, either unsorted or a sorted T cell fraction (not recorded which). This TCR derives from a male donor with ankylosing spondylitis. This chain's CDR3 is CASSFGFSTTDTQYF. The CDR3 nucleotides are TGTGCCAGCAGCTTCGGTTTTTCCACCACAGATACGCAGTATTTT.